This TCR beta chain came from a study of cytotoxic CD8 clonotypes in ibrutinib-treated CLL. Whole-study context: Among the samples, the mean was 255,043 productive templates and approximately 94,000 productive rearrangements. Study-level results: Sustained-remission patients were sampled at one set of times and progressing patients at different ones. At the start, clonality exceeded age-matched healthy donors and followed circulating CD8+ T-cell counts.

This clone was observed at least ten times. The antigen is undetermined. Some clones are missing from TCRdb's copy, which holds only in-frame ones; the method was immunoSEQ multiplex PCR. The profile shows about 140,000 clones, 60% to 85% of them singletons. The CDR3 is 14 amino acids. Germline V gene sequence: CDR1 SGHTA, CDR2 FQGTGA. V lost 2 bases to trimming and J lost 6 bases, with 8 bases between them. Sequenced material: PBMCs, taken after 12 months of ibrutinib treatment. This clonotype was obtained from a human donor with chronic lymphocytic leukemia. The rearrangement uses TRBV7-3 and TRBJ1-6; perhaps TRBD1 as D (6 bases). In nucleotides, the CDR3 is TGTGCCAGCAGCTTAGGACAGCTTAATTCACCCCTCCACTTT. It specifies CASSLGQLNSPLHF.